This T cell receptor beta chain comes out of a study of shared clonotypes between healthy human individuals. This clone was seen once. Its target is not known. General study results and limits: The sole specimen, blood, was sampled, and tissue repertoires likely differ. Deeper or shallower sequencing was expected to change how clonotypes are shared among donors.

Deep-level assay runs were performed. Measured with immunoSEQ multiplex PCR; TCRdb has only the in-frame clones, and not every one. The sample holds 2 million to 2.5 million clones, about 93% seen once. Trimming took 4 bases from V and 7 from J; bases not matched to a gene: 7. This CDR3 spans 15 amino acids. The V gene's germline CDR1 is SGDLS and CDR2 YYNGEE. Cells designated naive CD8 were CD45RO-negative and were positively selected for CCR7, with terminally differentiated effector memory CD45RA+ cells excluded. Healthy and HIV-negative, the adult donors had no recent acute infections or vaccinations.

Sequenced material: naive CD8+ T cells from PBMCs. This TCR was sampled from a man between 18 and 29 years old in good health. Some clones in this sample may be carry-over from other donors' samples. This sequence joins TRBV9 and TRBJ2-1; TRBD2 agrees at 11 bases. CDR3 residues: CASSLVLAGGNEQFF. CDR3 DNA sequence: TGTGCCAGCAGCCTCGTCCTAGCGGGAGGAAATGAGCAGTTCTTC. The full variable domain, its missing parts supplied by reference TRBV9 and TRBJ2-1, is DSGVTQTPKHLITATGQRVTLRCSPRSGDLSVYWYQQSLDQGLQFLIQYYNGEERAKGNILERFSAQQFPDLHSELNLSSLELGDSALYFCASSLVLAGGNEQFFGPGTRLTVL.